This is a list of T cell receptor beta chains from one sample in a study of regulatory and conventional T cells in RAG deficiency. Generated by immunoSEQ multiplex PCR, the TCRdb table keeps only in-frame clones and is missing some. The sample has 30,000 to 35,000 clones, around 89% seen once. The sample was also reused in another study, on regulatory T cells.

The material sequenced was CD8+ T cells sorted from blood. These receptors came from a human donor in good health. Each CDR3 is given with its conserved first and last residue. The D gene is left open where the match is weak. The size entry is marked missing in some rows and otherwise reads once, few, many or a size class.

J | V | size | D | CDR3 | DNA
TRBJ2-1 | TRBV9 | once | TRBD2 | CASNAGGVYNEQFF | TGTGCCAGCAACGCGGGAGGGGTATACAATGAGCAGTTCTTC
TRBJ2-5 | TRBV7-8 | . | . | CASSSTVGHQETQYF | TGTGCCAGCAGCTCGACAGTGGGGCACCAAGAGACCCAGTACTTC
TRBJ1-1 | TRBV15 | . | TRBD1 | CATSRDRTGVGTEAFF | TGTGCCACCAGCAGAGATAGGACAGGGGTTGGTACTGAAGCTTTCTTT
TRBJ2-3 | TRBV27 | . | . | CASSPKGHYTDTQYF | TGTGCCAGCAGTCCAAAGGGACATTACACAGATACGCAGTATTTT
TRBJ1-3 | TRBV4-1 | . | . | CASSQGDYGNTIYF | TGCGCCAGCAGCCAAGGGGACTACGGCAACACCATATATTTT
TRBJ2-1 | TRBV28 | . | . | CASSQTGSNEQFF | TGTGCCAGCAGTCAAACAGGGAGCAATGAGCAGTTCTTC
TRBJ2-3 | TRBV28 | . | . | CASSLPTGAYTDTQYF | TGTGCCAGCAGTTTGCCGACGGGGGCTTACACAGATACGCAGTATTTT
TRBJ2-7 | TRBV19 | . | . | CASRDPGSYEQYF | TGTGCCAGTAGGGATCCGGGGTCGTACGAGCAGTACTTC
TRBJ2-2 | TRBV28 | . | . | CASSSIRDMTNTGELFF | TGTGCCAGCAGTTCAATCCGGGACATGACGAACACCGGGGAGCTGTTTTTT
TRBJ2-7 | TRBV30 | . | TRBD1 | CAWSVLYRGEQYF | TGTGCCTGGAGTGTACTTTACAGGGGCGAGCAGTACTTC
TRBJ1-6 | TRBV5-6 | once | . | CASSSTVNSPLHF | TGTGCCAGCAGTTCCACAGTTAATTCACCCCTCCACTTT
TRBJ2-1 | TRBV6-5 | . | . | CASSPGGRLNEQFF | TGTGCCAGCAGTCCCGGTGGACGATTAAATGAGCAGTTCTTC
TRBJ2-5 | TRBV9 | . | . | CASSVGGSLQETQYF | TGTGCCAGCAGCGTAGGGGGTAGCCTACAAGAGACCCAGTACTTC
TRBJ2-1 | TRBV7-3 | . | . | CASSLDSYNEQFF | TGTGCCAGCAGCTTAGACTCTTACAATGAGCAGTTCTTC
TRBJ2-7 | TRBV10-1 | . | . | CASSENSLGPYEQYF | TGCGCCAGCAGTGAGAACTCCTTGGGGCCCTACGAGCAGTACTTC
TRBJ2-1 | TRBV11-2 | . | . | CASSTPGGEQFF | TGTGCCAGCAGCACTCCCGGTGGTGAGCAGTTCTTC
TRBJ1-2 | TRBV5-6 | . | . | CASSLGDLINYGYTF | TGTGCCAGCAGCTTGGGGGACTTAATTAATTATGGCTACACCTTC
TRBJ1-1 | TRBV19 | once | . | CASSIGGSAAFF | TGTGCCAGTAGTATAGGTGGGTCCGCAGCTTTCTTT
TRBJ1-5 | TRBV6-1 | . | TRBD1 | CASSDQQGPSNQPQHF | TGTGCCAGCAGTGACCAACAGGGGCCGTCTAATCAGCCCCAGCATTTT
TRBJ2-7 | TRBV14 | . | . | CASSGVGDPSYEQYF | TGTGCCAGCAGCGGGGTTGGGGACCCATCCTACGAGCAGTACTTC
TRBJ2-7 | TRBV27 | . | TRBD1 | CASRRTGEQYF | TGTGCCAGCAGGAGGACAGGCGAGCAGTACTTC
TRBJ2-7 | TRBV11-3 | once | . | CASSLAGSINEQYF | TGTGCCAGCAGCTTAGCCGGGAGTATCAACGAGCAGTACTTC
TRBJ2-1 | TRBV7-8 | . | TRBD2 | CASSFRRAGVYNEQFF | TGTGCCAGCAGCTTCAGACGAGCGGGGGTCTACAATGAGCAGTTCTTC
TRBJ1-5 | TRBV19 | few | TRBD1 | CASSIRGLQPQHF | TGTGCCAGTAGTATCAGGGGGCTTCAGCCCCAGCATTTT
TRBJ1-2 | TRBV5-1 | . | . | CASSLSSDGFYGYTF | TGCGCCAGCAGCTTGTCTAGTGACGGATTCTATGGCTACACCTTC
TRBJ2-7 | TRBV4-3 | . | . | CASSQEGGAAASEQYF | TGCGCCAGCAGCCAAGAGGGGGGGGCTGCGGCTAGCGAGCAGTACTTC
TRBJ2-5 | TRBV21-1 | . | . | CASSKGPGRRETQYF | TGTGCCAGCAGCAAAGGTCCGGGAAGGAGAGAGACCCAGTACTTC
TRBJ2-5 | TRBV7-9 | . | TRBD1 | CASSTTGGWEETQYF | TGTGCCAGCAGCACAACAGGGGGCTGGGAAGAGACCCAGTACTTC
TRBJ2-7 | TRBV5-4 | . | . | CASSDSYEQYF | TGTGCCAGCAGCGACTCCTACGAGCAGTACTTC
TRBJ1-2 | TRBV4-1 | . | . | CASSQDLGQGSYGYTF | TGCGCCAGCAGCCAAGACCTCGGGCAGGGCAGCTATGGCTACACCTTC
TRBJ2-3 | TRBV19 | . | TRBD1 | CASTGTVTSLSTDTQYF | TGTGCCAGTACCGGGACAGTGACTTCCCTTAGCACAGATACGCAGTATTTT
TRBJ2-7 | TRBV29-1 | . | TRBD2 | CSVEGLSGAYEQYF | TGCAGCGTTGAAGGTCTCAGCGGGGCCTACGAGCAGTACTTC
TRBJ2-1 | TRBV7-9 | . | . | CASSPPDNREQFF | TGTGCCAGCAGCCCTCCGGACAATCGTGAGCAGTTCTTC
TRBJ2-7 | TRBV5-1 | . | . | CASSLGPDEQYF | TGCGCCAGCAGCTTGGGACCCGACGAGCAGTACTTC
TRBJ1-1 | TRBV6-6 | few | . | CASRNMANTEAFF | TGTGCCAGCAGAAATATGGCGAACACTGAAGCTTTCTTT
TRBJ2-1 | TRBV10-2 | . | TRBD2 | CASTGDLAGAPYNEQFF | TGCGCCAGCACGGGCGACCTAGCGGGGGCCCCCTACAATGAGCAGTTCTTC
TRBJ2-3 | TRBV25-1 | . | TRBD1 | CASSELTGGKGDTQYF | TGTGCCAGCAGTGAATTAACAGGGGGCAAGGGAGATACGCAGTATTTT
TRBJ2-5 | TRBV4-1 | . | TRBD2 | CASSQGTSGGNSETQYF | TGCGCCAGCAGCCAAGGGACTAGCGGGGGGAATTCGGAGACCCAGTACTTC
TRBJ2-1 | TRBV7-9 | . | . | CASSPGSNEQFF | TGTGCCAGCAGCCCCGGATCAAATGAGCAGTTCTTC
TRBJ2-3 | TRBV6-1 | once | . | CASSDWSLASTDTQYF | TGTGCCAGCAGTGACTGGTCACTAGCCTCCACAGATACGCAGTATTTT
TRBJ2-3 | TRBV9 | . | . | CASSLDGISTDTQYF | TGTGCCAGCAGCCTCGACGGGATTAGCACAGATACGCAGTATTTT
TRBJ2-7 | TRBV5-6 | . | . | CASSAGVGSYEQYF | TGTGCCAGCAGCGCTGGCGTCGGCTCCTACGAGCAGTACTTC
TRBJ1-1 | TRBV7-3 | . | . | CASSLNPTGGKNTEAFF | TGTGCCAGCAGCTTAAATCCCACAGGCGGCAAGAACACTGAAGCTTTCTTT
TRBJ2-1 | TRBV27 | . | . | CASSWDSDNEQFF | TGTGCCAGCAGTTGGGACTCCGACAATGAGCAGTTCTTC
TRBJ1-1 | TRBV6-5 | . | TRBD1 | CASSFGQGAVAEAFF | TGTGCCAGCAGTTTTGGACAGGGGGCCGTCGCTGAAGCTTTCTTT
TRBJ2-5 | TRBV7-9 | . | . | CASSLVGLFETQYF | TGTGCCAGCAGCTTAGTCGGGCTGTTCGAGACCCAGTACTTC
TRBJ2-1 | TRBV7-9 | . | TRBD2 | CASSPSGSSYNEQFF | TGTGCCAGCAGCCCGAGCGGGAGCTCCTACAATGAGCAGTTCTTC
TRBJ2-3 | TRBV19 | . | . | CASSIGFRTTDTDTRYF | TGTGCCAGTAGTATAGGGTTCCGAACGACGGACACAGATACGCGGTATTTT
TRBJ2-7 | TRBV18 | . | . | CASSPRLEDYEQYF | TGTGCCAGCTCACCACGACTGGAAGACTACGAGCAGTACTTC
TRBJ2-3 | TRBV19 | . | . | CASSLPGGARDTQYF | TGTGCCAGTAGTCTACCCGGGGGTGCTAGGGATACGCAGTATTTT
TRBJ2-2 | TRBV4-1 | . | . | CASSQVLGARTGELFF | TGCGCCAGCAGCCAAGTATTAGGGGCGAGGACCGGGGAGCTGTTTTTT
TRBJ2-3 | TRBV5-4 | . | TRBD2 | CASSFPWRGETDTQYF | TGTGCCAGCAGCTTTCCCTGGCGGGGGGAAACAGATACGCAGTATTTT
TRBJ2-5 | TRBV5-4 | . | . | CASSLEETQYF | TGTGCCAGCAGCCTCGAGGAGACCCAGTACTTC
TRBJ1-4 | TRBV19 | . | . | CASRSFRGYRVGSEKLFF | TGTGCCAGTAGGTCTTTTCGGGGGTACAGGGTGGGGAGTGAAAAACTGTTTTTT
TRBJ1-5 | TRBV5-6 | . | . | CASSLDASNQPQHF | TGTGCCAGCAGCTTGGATGCGAGCAATCAGCCCCAGCATTTT
TRBJ1-1 | TRBV15 | . | . | CATSRGVSTEAFF | TGTGCCACCAGCAGAGGGGTAAGCACTGAAGCTTTCTTT
TRBJ1-1 | TRBV30 | . | . | CAWRVDATTEAFF | TGTGCCTGGAGGGTGGATGCGACCACTGAAGCTTTCTTT
TRBJ2-1 | TRBV19 | . | . | CASSLGGPYNEQFF | TGTGCCAGTAGTCTCGGGGGTCCCTACAATGAGCAGTTCTTC